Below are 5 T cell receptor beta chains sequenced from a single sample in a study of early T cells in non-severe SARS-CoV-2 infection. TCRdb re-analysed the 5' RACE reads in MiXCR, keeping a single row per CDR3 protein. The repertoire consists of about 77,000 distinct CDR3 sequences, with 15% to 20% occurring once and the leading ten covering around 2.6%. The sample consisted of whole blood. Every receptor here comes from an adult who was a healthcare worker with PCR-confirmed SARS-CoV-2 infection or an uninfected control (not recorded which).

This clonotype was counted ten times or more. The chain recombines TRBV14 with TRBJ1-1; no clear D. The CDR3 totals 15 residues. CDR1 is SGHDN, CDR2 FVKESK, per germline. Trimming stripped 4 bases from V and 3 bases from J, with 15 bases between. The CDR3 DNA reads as TGTGCCAGCAGCCCCTATCACAGCGGGGACACTGAAGCTTTCTTT. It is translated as CASSPYHSGDTEAFF.

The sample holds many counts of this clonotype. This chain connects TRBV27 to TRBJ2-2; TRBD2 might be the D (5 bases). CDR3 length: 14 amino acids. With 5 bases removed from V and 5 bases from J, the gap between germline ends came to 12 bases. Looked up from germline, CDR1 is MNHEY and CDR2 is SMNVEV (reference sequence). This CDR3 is CASSPLTGTGELFF. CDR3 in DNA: TGTGCCAGCAGTCCCCTTACGGGGACCGGGGAGCTGTTTTTT.

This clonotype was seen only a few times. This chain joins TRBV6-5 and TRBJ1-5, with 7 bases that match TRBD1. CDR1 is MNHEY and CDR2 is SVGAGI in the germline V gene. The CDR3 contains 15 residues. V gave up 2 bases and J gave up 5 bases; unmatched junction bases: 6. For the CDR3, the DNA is TGTGCCAGCAGTTACCGTCAGGGGGATTATCAGCCCCAGCATTTT. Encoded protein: CASSYRQGDYQPQHF.

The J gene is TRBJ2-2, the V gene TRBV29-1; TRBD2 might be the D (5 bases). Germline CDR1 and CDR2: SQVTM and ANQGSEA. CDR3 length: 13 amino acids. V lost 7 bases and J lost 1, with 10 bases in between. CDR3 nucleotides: TGCAGCGGTGGACTGATGAACACCGGGGAGCTGTTTTTT. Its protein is CSGGLMNTGELFF.

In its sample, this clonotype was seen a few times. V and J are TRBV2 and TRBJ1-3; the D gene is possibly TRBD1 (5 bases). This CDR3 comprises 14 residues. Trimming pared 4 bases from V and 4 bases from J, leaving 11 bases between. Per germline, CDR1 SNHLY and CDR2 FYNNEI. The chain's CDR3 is CASSVRGWGNTIYF. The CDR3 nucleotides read TGTGCCAGCAGTGTTCGGGGCTGGGGAAACACCATATATTTT.